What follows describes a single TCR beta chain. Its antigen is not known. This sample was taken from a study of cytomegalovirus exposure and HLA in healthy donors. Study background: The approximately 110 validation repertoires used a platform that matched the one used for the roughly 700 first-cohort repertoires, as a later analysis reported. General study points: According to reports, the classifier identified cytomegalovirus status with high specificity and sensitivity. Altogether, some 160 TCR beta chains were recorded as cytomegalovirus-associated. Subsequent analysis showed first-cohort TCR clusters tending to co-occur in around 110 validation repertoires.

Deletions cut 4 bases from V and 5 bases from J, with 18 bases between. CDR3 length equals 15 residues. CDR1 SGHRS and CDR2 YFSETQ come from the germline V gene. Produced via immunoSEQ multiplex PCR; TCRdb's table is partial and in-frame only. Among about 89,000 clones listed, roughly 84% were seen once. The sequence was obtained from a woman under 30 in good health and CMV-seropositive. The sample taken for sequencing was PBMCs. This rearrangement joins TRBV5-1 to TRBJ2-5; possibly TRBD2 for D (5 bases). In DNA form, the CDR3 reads TGCGCCAGCAGCCAACTCTCGGACTCGGCGGAGACCCAGTACTTC. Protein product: CASSQLSDSAETQYF.